Given below is one T cell receptor (beta chain) in context. This record comes from a study of blood T cell repertoires in COVID-19. Study summary: PBMCs, B-cell-depleted T cells, or T cells were the source of the cDNA or gDNA that made up the material.

The trim removed 5 bases at V and 6 bases at J, leaving 5 bases unmatched. There are 13 residues in the CDR3. Per germline, CDR1 MNHEY and CDR2 SVGAGI. The participants were between roughly 18 and 100 years old and came from under 25 US areas. Per the authors' pipeline: Counts of nucleated cells, estimated from reference gene primer amplification, were obtained. Measured with immunoSEQ multiplex PCR; TCRdb has only the in-frame clones, and not every one. V and J calls and clone size follow that table, whereas D and trimming were derived from the DNA. There are fewer than 400,000 clones in the sample; 92% occur only once, and under 20% lies in the top ten.

This clonotype originated in a woman under 40 who had recovered from COVID-19. Sequencing was performed on PBMCs or T cells enriched from blood (not recorded which). The V call is TRBV6-5, the J call TRBJ2-7, with 9 bases that match TRBD2. Here the CDR3 reads CASSPEAGGEQYF. CDR3 DNA sequence: TGTGCCAGCAGTCCAGAAGCGGGGGGCGAGCAGTACTTC.